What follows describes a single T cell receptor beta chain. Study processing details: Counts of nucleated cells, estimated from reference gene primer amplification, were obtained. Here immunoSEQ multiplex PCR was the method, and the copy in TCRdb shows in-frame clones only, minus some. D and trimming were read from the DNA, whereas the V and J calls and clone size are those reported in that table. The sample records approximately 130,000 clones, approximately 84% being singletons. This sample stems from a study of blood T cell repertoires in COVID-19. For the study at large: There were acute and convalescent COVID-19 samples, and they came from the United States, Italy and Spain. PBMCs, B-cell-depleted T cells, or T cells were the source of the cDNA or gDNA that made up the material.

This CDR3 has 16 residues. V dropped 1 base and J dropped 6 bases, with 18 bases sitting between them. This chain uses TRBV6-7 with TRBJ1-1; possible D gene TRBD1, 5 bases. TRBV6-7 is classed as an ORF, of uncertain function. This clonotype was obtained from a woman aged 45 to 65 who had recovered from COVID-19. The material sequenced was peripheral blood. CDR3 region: CASSYYRWGRLAEAFF. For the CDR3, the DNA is TGTGCCAGCAGTTACTACCGTTGGGGCAGGCTCGCTGAAGCTTTCTTT.